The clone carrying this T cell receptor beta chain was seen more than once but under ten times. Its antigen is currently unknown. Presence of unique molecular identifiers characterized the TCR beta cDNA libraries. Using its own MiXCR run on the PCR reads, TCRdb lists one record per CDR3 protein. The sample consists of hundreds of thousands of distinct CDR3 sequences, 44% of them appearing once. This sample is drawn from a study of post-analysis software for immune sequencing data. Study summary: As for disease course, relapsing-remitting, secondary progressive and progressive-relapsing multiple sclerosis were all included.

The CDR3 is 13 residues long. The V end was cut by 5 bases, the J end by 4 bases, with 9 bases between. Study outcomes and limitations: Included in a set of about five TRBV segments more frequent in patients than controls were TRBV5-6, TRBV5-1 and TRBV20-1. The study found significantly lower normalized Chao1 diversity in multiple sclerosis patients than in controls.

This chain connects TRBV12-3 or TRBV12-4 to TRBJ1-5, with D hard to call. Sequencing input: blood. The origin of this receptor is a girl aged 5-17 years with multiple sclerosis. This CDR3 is CASSTDGNQPQHF. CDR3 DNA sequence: TGTGCCAGCAGTACCGATGGGAATCAGCCCCAGCATTTT.